The 27 T cell receptor beta chains below were found in one sample sequenced in a study of cytotoxic CD8 clonotypes in ibrutinib-treated CLL. Sequenced by immunoSEQ multiplex PCR; TCRdb stores in-frame clones only, minus some. The sample has tens of thousands of clones; more than 70% are singletons. This material consisted of PBMCs, taken after 12 months of ibrutinib treatment. Receptors were obtained from a human donor with chronic lymphocytic leukemia.

This chain joins TRBV6-6 and TRBJ2-6, with D maybe TRBD2 (5 bases). Trimming took off 6 bases at V and 11 bases at J, with 11 bases between the two ends. The germline CDR1 and CDR2 sequences are MNHNY and SVGAGI (reference sequence). This CDR3 region has 12 residues. DNA of the CDR3: TGTGCCAGCAGGAATTGGGAGTACGTCCTGACTTTC. Encoded protein: CASRNWEYVLTF.

The chain uses TRBV30 and TRBJ1-5, with unresolved D. CDR1 is GTSNPN, CDR2 SVGIG, per germline (reference sequence). Trimming removed 2 bases at V and 6 bases at J, with 14 bases between. The CDR3 contains 14 residues. CDR3 in amino acids: CAWSRAAPFQPQHF. As DNA, the CDR3 is TGTGCCTGGAGTCGGGCAGCTCCTTTTCAGCCCCAGCATTTT. Full variable domain (outside the CDR3, taken from reference TRBV30 and TRBJ1-5): SQTIHQWPATLVQPVGSPLSLECTVEGTSNPNLYWYRQAAGRGLQLLFYSVGIGQISSEVPQNLSASRPQDRQFILSSKKLLLSDSGFYLCAWSRAAPFQPQHFGDGTRLSIL.

The chain joins TRBV2 to TRBJ2-7; D is perhaps TRBD1 (5 bases). Per the germline V gene, CDR1 is SNHLY and CDR2 is FYNNEI. V was clipped by 7 bases and J by 3 bases, with 13 bases between them. The CDR3 has 13 residues. This CDR3 reads CASNSDNGYEQYF. CDR3 coding DNA: TGTGCCAGCAACTCGGACAACGGCTACGAGCAGTACTTC.

The chain recombines TRBV5-6 with TRBJ2-7; the match to TRBD2 covers 7 bases. Per the germline V gene, CDR1 is SGHDT and CDR2 is YYEEEE. The CDR3 is 17 residues long. V trimming: 3 bases; J trimming: 1 base; junction bases outside the gene matches: 13. CDR3 sequence: CASSSPGRPGSSYEQYF. CDR3 nucleotides: TGTGCCAGCAGCTCCCCCGGGAGGCCAGGGTCGTCCTACGAGCAGTACTTC.

The genes are TRBV4-3 and TRBJ2-3; unclear D gene. The germline CDR1 and CDR2 sequences are LGHNA and YSLEER. This CDR3 is 15 amino acids long. Trimming stripped 1 base from V and 6 bases from J, with 14 bases between. CDR3 region: CASSQGSPGQDTQYF. Written as DNA, the CDR3 is TGCGCCAGCAGCCAAGGATCTCCCGGTCAGGATACGCAGTATTTT.

This chain's CDR3 is CASSARGRNSYEQYF. The CDR3 nucleotides are TGTGCCAGCAGCGCCCGGGGCAGGAACTCCTACGAGCAGTACTTC. The chain uses TRBV13 and TRBJ2-7; D tentatively fits TRBD1 or TRBD2 (5 bases each). The V and J ends lost 5 bases and 0 bases respectively, with 14 bases between them. The CDR3 loop spans 15 amino acids. CDR1 and CDR2 (germline): PRHDT, FYEKMQ (reference sequence).

This rearrangement joins TRBV5-1 to TRBJ2-1; D possibly uses TRBD1 or TRBD2 (5 bases each). CDR3 length: 14 amino acids. V lost 3 bases, J lost 8 bases, and 15 bases lay in between. Germline-derived CDR1 and CDR2 are SGHRS and YFSETQ. This CDR3 is CASSWDPLGDEQFF. The CDR3 DNA sequence: TGCGCCAGCAGCTGGGACCCGTTAGGCGATGAGCAGTTCTTC. The complete variable domain, with remaining parts taken from reference TRBV5-1 and TRBJ2-1, reads KAGVTQTPRYLIKTRGQQVTLSCSPISGHRSVSWYQQTPGQGLQFLFEYFSETQRNKGNFPGRFSGRQFSNSRSEMNVSTLELGDSALYLCASSWDPLGDEQFFGPGTRLTVL.

In the case of this clone: Germline is not matched at one junction end, which may reflect a read error. The rearrangement joins TRBV7-9 to TRBJ2-7; 7 bases agree with TRBD2. The CDR3 totals 12 residues. Per the germline V gene, CDR1 is SEHNR and CDR2 is FQNEAQ (reference sequence). The DNA for the CDR3 is TGTGCCAGCAGTTTAGGACTAGACGAGCAGTACTTC. Translated, it gives CASSLGLDEQYF.

This chain links TRBV7-2 with TRBJ2-2, with TRBD1 identical over 7 bases. J was trimmed by 3 bases and V by 6 bases; bases with no gene match: 7. The CDR3 runs 15 residues. The V gene's germline CDR1 is SGHTA and CDR2 FQGNSA. The CDR3 sequence is CASSSGQEYTGELFF. CDR3 nucleotide sequence: TGTGCCAGCAGTAGTGGACAGGAGTACACCGGGGAGCTGTTTTTT.

This clone was recorded once. This chain joins TRBV5-1 and TRBJ2-2; TRBD1 matches at 8 bases. The germline gives CDR1 SGHRS, CDR2 YFSETQ. With 4 bases clipped from V and 1 base from J, the junction kept 3 bases outside the gene matches. The CDR3 runs to 15 residues. The CDR3 DNA reads as TGCGCCAGCAGCAGACAGGGGAAGAACACCGGGGAGCTGTTTTTT. Translation: CASSRQGKNTGELFF. The variable domain in full, completed from reference TRBV5-1 and TRBJ2-2, reads KAGVTQTPRYLIKTRGQQVTLSCSPISGHRSVSWYQQTPGQGLQFLFEYFSETQRNKGNFPGRFSGRQFSNSRSEMNVSTLELGDSALYLCASSRQGKNTGELFFGEGSRLTVL.

This chain joins TRBV19 and TRBJ1-2; the D gene is possibly TRBD1 (6 bases). The germline CDR1 and CDR2 sequences are LNHDA and SQIVND (reference sequence). The CDR3 is 15 amino acids. Trimming stripped 6 bases from V and 3 bases from J, with 17 bases between. CDR3 coding DNA: TGTGCCAGTAGCCAGGCACAGGGTGGATACTATGGCTACACCTTC. Its protein is CASSQAQGGYYGYTF.

This rearrangement joins TRBV6-1 to TRBJ1-4; D remains ambiguous. Trimming took 4 bases from V and 1 from J, leaving 10 bases between them. Germline V lookup: CDR1 MNHNS, CDR2 SASEGT. CDR3 size: 15 residues. In DNA, the CDR3 is TGTGCCAGCAGTGCCCGACTGTTAACTAATGAAAAACTGTTTTTT. Protein sequence: CASSARLLTNEKLFF.

The chain is built from TRBV30 and TRBJ2-7; 7 nucleotides align to TRBD2. Germline V CDR1 and CDR2: GTSNPN, SVGIG (reference sequence). With V trimmed by 2 bases and J by 5 bases, 6 bases remained unmatched. The CDR3 is 13 amino acids. The CDR3 coding sequence is TGTGCCTGGAGTCGGGACTACCGAGACGAGCAGTACTTC. Translation: CAWSRDYRDEQYF.

This clone was counted a few times. The chain combines TRBV5-1 with TRBJ2-7; 11 bases are a match to TRBD2. V lost 4 bases and J lost 1; bases outside the gene matches: 10. Germline V gene data show CDR1 as SGHRS and CDR2 as YFSETQ. There are 17 residues in the CDR3. CDR3 sequence: CASSQPGLAEYSYEQYF. In DNA, the CDR3 is TGCGCCAGCAGCCAACCGGGACTAGCGGAATATTCCTACGAGCAGTACTTC.

This clone occurred a few times. V gene TRBV19 combines with J gene TRBJ2-6; the D is unclear. The germline V and J ends were trimmed by 4 bases and 0 bases, with 13 bases remaining between them. The CDR3 extends over 17 amino acids. Germline CDR1 is LNHDA and CDR2 is SQIVND (reference sequence). DNA of the CDR3: TGTGCCAGTAGTAGCCCCTCTCCAAGCTCTGGGGCCAACGTCCTGACTTTC. Translating gives CASSSPSPSSGANVLTF.

This clone has only a few counts. This chain uses TRBV7-9 with TRBJ1-2, with D maybe TRBD1 (6 bases). This CDR3 is built from 12 residues. Germline CDR1 reads SEHNR; CDR2 reads FQNEAQ (reference sequence). With 3 bases removed from V and 8 bases from J, the gap between germline ends came to 10 bases. The CDR3 region is CASSFNRDGYTF. The CDR3 DNA follows: TGTGCCAGCAGCTTCAACAGGGACGGCTACACCTTC.

The chain uses TRBV5-1 and TRBJ2-1, with D perhaps matching TRBD1 or TRBD2 (5 bases each). The CDR3 loop spans 14 amino acids. Per germline, CDR1 SGHRS and CDR2 YFSETQ. V was cut by 5 bases and J by 4 bases, with 13 bases left in between. CDR3 in DNA: TGCGCCAGCAGTGGGGACCCAGGTTACAATGAGCAGTTCTTC. Amino acid sequence: CASSGDPGYNEQFF.

The chain has TRBV10-1 and TRBJ2-7, with D perhaps TRBD1 (6 bases). The germline V gene encodes CDR1 WNHNN and CDR2 SYGVQD (reference sequence). CDR3 length: 11 residues. V gave up 7 bases and J gave up 9 bases, with 13 bases separating them. CDR3 in amino acids: CASIRTGTQYF. CDR3 coding DNA: TGCGCCAGCATTCGAACAGGGACGCAGTACTTC.

This clone was seen a single time. The chain recombines TRBV13 with TRBJ2-7; 10 nucleotides align to TRBD1. The V gene end was trimmed by 8 bases and the J gene end by 2 bases; junction bases not matched to a gene: 6. The CDR3 is 14 residues long. Germline V lookup: CDR1 PRHDT, CDR2 FYEKMQ (reference sequence). CDR3 sequence reads: CASGDRGRTYEQYF. As DNA, the CDR3 is TGTGCCAGCGGAGACAGGGGGCGGACCTACGAGCAGTACTTC.

The V gene is TRBV5-4, the J gene TRBJ2-1, with 10 bases matching TRBD2. From germline, CDR1 is SGHNT and CDR2 YYREEE (reference sequence). Trimming cost V 2 bases and J 5 bases; bases outside gene matches: 7. The CDR3 loop spans 16 amino acids. The CDR3 spells CASSFRRLAGDNEQFF. For the CDR3, the DNA is TGTGCCAGCAGCTTCAGGAGGCTAGCGGGAGACAATGAGCAGTTCTTC.

This clone was seen just once. The chain couples TRBV20-1 to TRBJ2-5, with D unresolved. The CDR3 runs 11 residues. The V end lost 7 bases, the J end lost 5 bases, and 11 bases lay between the germline ends. Germline V gene lookup returns CDR1 DFQATT and CDR2 SNEGSKA (reference sequence). CDR3 sequence: CSVPVGETQYF. The CDR3 DNA reads TGCAGTGTCCCGGTTGGGGAGACCCAGTACTTC.

This sequence joins TRBV7-2 and TRBJ2-3; D may be TRBD2 (5 bases). Trimming cost V 2 bases and J 6 bases, with 9 bases left between them. Germline CDR1 reads SGHTA; CDR2 reads FQGNSA. The CDR3 runs 13 residues. This CDR3 reads CASSLIGLDTQYF. The CDR3 DNA reads TGTGCCAGCAGCTTAATAGGACTGGATACGCAGTATTTT.

This clone has a single count. V usage is TRBV13 and J usage is TRBJ2-5, with no clear D. V was pared by 2 bases and J by 5 bases, with 9 bases between. There are 13 residues in the CDR3. Germline CDR1 reads PRHDT; CDR2 reads FYEKMQ (reference sequence). The CDR3 bases are TGTGCCAGCAGCTTATCTACCCGGGAGACCCAGTACTTC. The encoded protein is CASSLSTRETQYF.

This rearrangement joins TRBV5-1 to TRBJ2-6, with D maybe TRBD1 (6 bases). Trimming removed 1 base at V and 2 bases at J, with 10 bases between. Germline lookup yields CDR1 SGHRS and CDR2 YFSETQ. This CDR3 spans 16 amino acids. CDR3 protein: CASSLNGGAGANVLTF. The CDR3, as DNA: TGCGCCAGCAGCTTGAATGGGGGCGCTGGGGCCAACGTCCTGACTTTC.

The genes are TRBV18 and TRBJ2-7; 8 bases are shared with TRBD2. With V trimmed by 1 base and J by 3 bases, 8 bases remained unmatched. This CDR3 spans 16 amino acids. Germline loops: CDR1 KGHSH, CDR2 LQKENI. The CDR3 DNA sequence: TGTGCCAGCTCACCACTTTTTAGCGGGACCTACTACGAGCAGTACTTC. As protein: CASSPLFSGTYYEQYF.

The rearrangement links TRBV5-4 to TRBJ2-7; TRBD2 agrees at 10 bases. Germline-derived CDR1 and CDR2 are SGHNT and YYREEE (reference sequence). Losses at the gene ends were 4 bases for V and 2 bases for J; bases not matched to a gene: 3. CDR3 size: 14 residues. CDR3 coding DNA: TGTGCCAGCAGCCCGGGACTAGCGCCCTACGAGCAGTACTTC. Translation: CASSPGLAPYEQYF.

The chain carries TRBV29-1 and TRBJ2-5; possible D gene TRBD2, 5 bases. Trimming took 5 bases from V and 3 from J, leaving 19 bases between them. The CDR3 runs to 15 residues. The V gene's germline CDR1 is SQVTM and CDR2 ANQGSEA. CDR3 nucleotides: TGCAGCGTTCAGGACCCGGCTCCCGGGGAAGAGACCCAGTACTTC. Amino acid sequence: CSVQDPAPGEETQYF.